This T cell receptor (beta chain) was sequenced during a study of shared clonotypes between healthy human individuals. Across the study: Each donor's CD8 memory used one plate, CD8 naive two, each CD4 subset three. Study results and limitations: What limited the represented genetic and exposure-history diversity was the small number of donors. Naive subsets, compared against memory subsets, generally had larger estimated richness values. Generation of non-shared clonotypes was less probable than generation of clonotypes shared by all four donors.

In the case of this clone: The target antigen is unknown.

The method was immunoSEQ multiplex PCR; TCRdb's version includes in-frame clones alone and lacks a portion of them. Among roughly 1,100,000 clones, about 74% were seen once, and the ten largest hold approximately 1.5%. The germline V and J ends were trimmed by 3 bases and 0 bases, with 4 bases remaining between them. The CDR3 has 13 amino acids. Germline CDR1 is SEHNR and CDR2 is FQNEAQ (reference sequence). The receptor was derived from a man younger than 30 in good health. The chain has TRBV7-9 and TRBJ2-3, with D hard to call. Sequencing was carried out using memory CD4+ T cells sorted from blood. Subset of the sample: CD45RA-negative fraction. Here the CDR3 reads CASSFQSTDTQYF. For the CDR3, the DNA is TGTGCCAGCAGCTTCCAGAGCACAGATACGCAGTATTTT. Filled out from reference TRBV7-9 and TRBJ2-3, the complete variable domain reads DTGVSQNPRHKITKRGQNVTFRCDPISEHNRLYWYRQTLGQGPEFLTYFQNEAQLEKSRLLSDRFSAERPKGSFSTLEIQRTEQGDSAMYLCASSFQSTDTQYFGPGTRLTVL.